This record looks at one TCR beta chain sequence and its context. The antigen is not known. Controls had myeloablative marrow grafts with methotrexate and calcineurin inhibitor, sampled at 1 year. The data were taken from a study of T cells after posttransplantation cyclophosphamide. Broader study findings: Recipient CMV seropositivity and CMV reactivation strongly tracked TRB clonality. Donor CD8+ memory clones often dominated recipient blood repertoires at later times. Blood and skin or GI T cell repertoires showed limited TRB overlap.

CDR1 and CDR2 from the germline V gene are MNHNY and SVGAGI (reference sequence). The CDR3 contains 14 residues. With V trimmed by 2 bases and J by 8 bases, 7 bases remained unmatched. Libraries were prepared by immunoSEQ multiplex PCR; TCRdb keeps only in-frame clonotypes and omits some of them. The sample carries over 20,000 clones, 65% to 90% recorded once. Sequenced material: PBMCs, taken around 350 days after allogeneic stem cell transplant with calcineurin inhibitor and methotrexate. This receptor was obtained from a female patient aged 25-40 years who received an allogeneic stem cell transplant from an unrelated donor, was CMV-positive, and had acute and chronic GVHD. Some T cells may originate from the graft donor. The chain recombines TRBV6-6 with TRBJ1-2; TRBD1 matches 8 bases. CDR3 loop: CASSYQTGAGGYTF. The CDR3 coding sequence is TGTGCCAGCAGTTACCAGACAGGGGCTGGAGGCTACACCTTC.